This is a list of T cell receptor beta chains from one sample in a study of T cells in Graves' hyperthyroidism and ophthalmopathy. TCRdb passed the multiplex PCR reads through MiXCR, listing each CDR3 protein once. This sample yields roughly 500,000 distinct CDR3 sequences, of which 40% to 55% are seen a single time; about 45% belongs to the top ten. Sequencing used peripheral blood or thyroid tissue (not recorded which). The receptors were gathered from an adult woman with Graves' disease, either hyperthyroidism or ophthalmopathy (not recorded which). Each CDR3 is given with its conserved first and last residue. The order of the fields is J gene, V gene, clone size, D gene, CDR3 DNA, CDR3 protein. A D gene is named only where the DNA matches it firmly. Size is omitted from some rows. Given values are once, few, many or a class for expanded clones.

j_gene: TRBJ2-7
v_gene: TRBV6-1
abundance: many
d_gene: TRBD2
CDR3nt: TGTGCCAGCGGAGCTAGCGGGGGCTACGAGCAGTACTTC
CDR3aa: CASGASGGYEQYF

j_gene: TRBJ2-7
v_gene: TRBV7-2
abundance: -
d_gene: TRBD1
CDR3nt: TGTGCCAGCAGCCCCAACAGGGGCAACGGCTACGAGCAGTACTTC
CDR3aa: CASSPNRGNGYEQYF

j_gene: TRBJ1-1
v_gene: TRBV7-2
abundance: many
d_gene: -
CDR3nt: TGTGCCAGCAGCTTCGACTTAGTCACTGAAGCTTTCTTT
CDR3aa: CASSFDLVTEAFF

j_gene: TRBJ2-5
v_gene: TRBV20-1
abundance: -
d_gene: TRBD2
CDR3nt: TGCAGTGCTAGAGGTCCCGGGACTAGCGGGAGGGCCGGAGAGACCCAGTACTTC
CDR3aa: CSARGPGTSGRAGETQYF

j_gene: TRBJ2-5
v_gene: TRBV10-3
abundance: -
d_gene: TRBD1
CDR3nt: TGTGCCACCTCAGACAGGGGAAGCCAAGAGACCCAGTACTTC
CDR3aa: CATSDRGSQETQYF

j_gene: TRBJ1-1
v_gene: TRBV3-1
abundance: -
d_gene: -
CDR3nt: TGTGCCAGCAGCGGACTTTGGGCAGGCACTGAAGCTTTCTTT
CDR3aa: CASSGLWAGTEAFF

j_gene: TRBJ1-5
v_gene: TRBV12-3/TRBV12-4
abundance: many
d_gene: TRBD1
CDR3nt: TGTGCCAGCAGTTTAGGGACAGGGGTAAATTCCCAGCATTTT
CDR3aa: CASSLGTGVNSQHF

j_gene: TRBJ2-5
v_gene: TRBV6-5
abundance: many
d_gene: -
CDR3nt: TGTGCCAGCACCCAGGGCCAGCGGCAAGAGACCCAGTACTTC
CDR3aa: CASTQGQRQETQYF

j_gene: TRBJ2-5
v_gene: TRBV15
abundance: -
d_gene: -
CDR3nt: TGTGCCACCAGCAGCTCCGGGACCCTCCAAGAGACCCAGTACTTC
CDR3aa: CATSSSGTLQETQYF

j_gene: TRBJ1-1
v_gene: TRBV6-1
abundance: many
d_gene: -
CDR3nt: TGTGCCAGCAGTGAACCGGTAAACACTGAAGCTTTCTTT
CDR3aa: CASSEPVNTEAFF

j_gene: TRBJ1-5
v_gene: TRBV12-3/TRBV12-4
abundance: many
d_gene: -
CDR3nt: TGTGCCAGCAGCCACGACGGGCGGCCCCAGCATTTT
CDR3aa: CASSHDGRPQHF

j_gene: TRBJ1-3
v_gene: TRBV3-1
abundance: few
d_gene: -
CDR3nt: TGTGCCAGCCGCACCTCTGCTGGAAACACCATATATTTT
CDR3aa: CASRTSAGNTIYF

j_gene: TRBJ1-5
v_gene: TRBV15
abundance: -
d_gene: -
CDR3nt: TGTGCCACCAGCAGAGCGAGTAGACTTAGCAATCAGCCCCAGCATTTT
CDR3aa: CATSRASRLSNQPQHF

j_gene: TRBJ2-5
v_gene: TRBV7-8
abundance: -
d_gene: -
CDR3nt: TGTGCCAGCAGTCCTTTGGGGGGTGGAGAGACCCAGTACTTC
CDR3aa: CASSPLGGGETQYF

j_gene: TRBJ1-2
v_gene: TRBV12-3/TRBV12-4
abundance: -
d_gene: TRBD1
CDR3nt: TGTGCCAGCAGTCAACCCGACAGGGGACTCAGTGGCTACACCTTC
CDR3aa: CASSQPDRGLSGYTF

j_gene: TRBJ2-5
v_gene: TRBV28
abundance: many
d_gene: -
CDR3nt: TGTGCCAGCAGCTCGGGGGGCCCTGGGACCCAGTACTTC
CDR3aa: CASSSGGPGTQYF

j_gene: TRBJ1-1
v_gene: TRBV10-3
abundance: -
d_gene: -
CDR3nt: TGTGCCATCCGCGAATCAGGGGTTGGGGACACTGAAGCTTTCTTT
CDR3aa: CAIRESGVGDTEAFF

j_gene: TRBJ2-5
v_gene: TRBV7-2
abundance: many
d_gene: -
CDR3nt: TGTGCCAGCAGCCCGATGGACAGCCAAGAGACCCAGTACTTC
CDR3aa: CASSPMDSQETQYF

j_gene: TRBJ1-1
v_gene: TRBV7-2
abundance: -
d_gene: TRBD1
CDR3nt: TGTGCCAGCAGCGTAATAACAGGGGCCAACACTGAAGCTTTCTTT
CDR3aa: CASSVITGANTEAFF

j_gene: TRBJ2-5
v_gene: TRBV25-1
abundance: -
d_gene: -
CDR3nt: -
CDR3aa: CACSASRREDRETQYF

j_gene: TRBJ1-2
v_gene: TRBV10-3
abundance: -
d_gene: -
CDR3nt: TGTGCCATCAGTGCCCGCGGACAGCAGTCTAACTATGGCTACACCTTC
CDR3aa: CAISARGQQSNYGYTF

j_gene: TRBJ2-3
v_gene: TRBV15
abundance: -
d_gene: TRBD2
CDR3nt: TGTGCCACCAGCAGTTCCGGGACTAGCACCGATACGCAGTATTTT
CDR3aa: CATSSSGTSTDTQYF

j_gene: TRBJ2-7
v_gene: TRBV20-1
abundance: -
d_gene: -
CDR3nt: TGCAGTGCTTGGGTTAATTCCACCTACGAGCAGTACTTC
CDR3aa: CSAWVNSTYEQYF

j_gene: TRBJ1-2
v_gene: TRBV7-9
abundance: -
d_gene: -
CDR3nt: TGTGCCAGCAGCTTAGAATGGCGCGGACTCTATGGCTACACCTTC
CDR3aa: CASSLEWRGLYGYTF

j_gene: TRBJ1-4
v_gene: TRBV20-1
abundance: -
d_gene: -
CDR3nt: TGCAGTGCTAGAGCGGGGGGCAAGGAAAAACTGTTTTTT
CDR3aa: CSARAGGKEKLFF

j_gene: TRBJ1-3
v_gene: TRBV5-1
abundance: many
d_gene: -
CDR3nt: TGCGCCAGCAGCTCGGGGGAAACTGGAAACACCATATATTTT
CDR3aa: CASSSGETGNTIYF

j_gene: TRBJ2-2
v_gene: TRBV6-1
abundance: once
d_gene: -
CDR3nt: TGCGCCAGCAGTGAGTCTGTGACAGGGGAGCTGTTTTTT
CDR3aa: CASSESVTGELFF

j_gene: TRBJ1-4
v_gene: TRBV15
abundance: -
d_gene: TRBD1
CDR3nt: TGTGCCACCAGCAGAGGGAATGCAGGGGGAGCTGAAAAACTGTTTTTT
CDR3aa: CATSRGNAGGAEKLFF

j_gene: TRBJ1-4
v_gene: TRBV20-1
abundance: many
d_gene: -
CDR3nt: TGCAGTGCTCTATCGAACGGGGGAGAAAAACTGTTTTTT
CDR3aa: CSALSNGGEKLFF

j_gene: TRBJ2-7
v_gene: TRBV7-9
abundance: few
d_gene: -
CDR3nt: TGCGCCAGCAGCCAGAGAGACAGGCTTACCTACGAGCAGTACTTC
CDR3aa: CASSQRDRLTYEQYF

j_gene: TRBJ2-5
v_gene: TRBV20-1
abundance: many
d_gene: -
CDR3nt: TGCAGTGCTAGCGTTCAGGGACTGGCAGAGACCCAGTACTTC
CDR3aa: CSASVQGLAETQYF

j_gene: TRBJ2-7
v_gene: TRBV7-9
abundance: -
d_gene: TRBD1
CDR3nt: TGTGCCAGCAGCCCCCTACAGGGGCGGAGGACCTACGAGCAGTACTTC
CDR3aa: CASSPLQGRRTYEQYF

j_gene: TRBJ2-6
v_gene: TRBV2
abundance: few
d_gene: -
CDR3nt: TGTGCCAGCAGATACCGGGACACCACCTATGGGGCCAACGTCCTGACTTTC
CDR3aa: CASRYRDTTYGANVLTF

j_gene: TRBJ2-5
v_gene: TRBV7-9
abundance: -
d_gene: TRBD2
CDR3nt: TGTGCCAGCAGCTACGGGGGGGGCCGAGGGACCCAGTACTTC
CDR3aa: CASSYGGGRGTQYF

j_gene: TRBJ1-2
v_gene: TRBV7-6
abundance: few
d_gene: -
CDR3nt: TGTGCCAGCAGCTCACAGCTTGCAGGGAGAAATGGCTACACCTTC
CDR3aa: CASSSQLAGRNGYTF

j_gene: TRBJ2-5
v_gene: TRBV20-1
abundance: -
d_gene: -
CDR3nt: TGCAGTGCTAGGCGCCCGGGCAGGGGAGAGACCCAGTACTTC
CDR3aa: CSARRPGRGETQYF

j_gene: TRBJ2-3
v_gene: TRBV10-2
abundance: -
d_gene: -
CDR3nt: TGCGCCAGCAAGGGAGATAGCACAGATACGCAGTATTTT
CDR3aa: CASKGDSTDTQYF

j_gene: TRBJ1-1
v_gene: TRBV20-1
abundance: -
d_gene: TRBD1
CDR3nt: TGCAGTGCTCGACGGACAGGGGGGACTGAAGCTTTCTTT
CDR3aa: CSARRTGGTEAFF

j_gene: TRBJ1-6
v_gene: TRBV28
abundance: -
d_gene: -
CDR3nt: TGTGCCAGCAGTGTCGGTACACCCCTCCACTTT
CDR3aa: CASSVGTPLHF

j_gene: TRBJ1-1
v_gene: TRBV2
abundance: -
d_gene: -
CDR3nt: TGTGCCAGCAGTGAAGCGGGCAGGGTCACTGAAGCTTTCTTT
CDR3aa: CASSEAGRVTEAFF

j_gene: TRBJ2-5
v_gene: TRBV20-1
abundance: -
d_gene: -
CDR3nt: TGCAGTGCATCCAGGGGGGGAGAGACCCAGTACTTC
CDR3aa: CSASRGGETQYF

j_gene: TRBJ2-2
v_gene: TRBV5-1
abundance: many
d_gene: -
CDR3nt: TGCGCCAGCAGCTTGGAAGGGGGAATCACCGGGGAGCTGTTTTTT
CDR3aa: CASSLEGGITGELFF

j_gene: TRBJ1-5
v_gene: TRBV18
abundance: many
d_gene: -
CDR3nt: TGTGCCAGCTCACAAGGGGGGAGTCAGCCCCAGCATTTT
CDR3aa: CASSQGGSQPQHF

j_gene: TRBJ1-1
v_gene: TRBV28
abundance: few
d_gene: TRBD1
CDR3nt: TGTGCCAGTTCTCCGGGACAGGGGGCCGTCACTGAAGCTTTCTTT
CDR3aa: CASSPGQGAVTEAFF

j_gene: TRBJ1-2
v_gene: TRBV5-1
abundance: -
d_gene: TRBD1
CDR3nt: TGCGCCAGCAGCTGGACCCGGGACAGGGATGGCTACACCTTC
CDR3aa: CASSWTRDRDGYTF

j_gene: TRBJ1-5
v_gene: TRBV10-3
abundance: -
d_gene: -
CDR3nt: TGTGCCATCAGTGGGGGTGGCAATCAGCCCCAGCATTTT
CDR3aa: CAISGGGNQPQHF

j_gene: TRBJ1-2
v_gene: TRBV9
abundance: -
d_gene: -
CDR3nt: TGTGCCAGCACCCCTTTGGGGGCAATGGAGGGCTACACCTTC
CDR3aa: CASTPLGAMEGYTF

j_gene: TRBJ1-5
v_gene: TRBV5-4
abundance: -
d_gene: -
CDR3nt: TGTGCCAGCAGCTCGTGGGGGGACAGCAATCAGCCCCAGCATTTT
CDR3aa: CASSSWGDSNQPQHF

j_gene: TRBJ2-2
v_gene: TRBV10-3
abundance: few
d_gene: TRBD1
CDR3nt: TGTGCCCCCGGTATTGGCACAGGGGCCGGGGAGCTGCTTTTT
CDR3aa: CAPGIGTGAGELLF

j_gene: TRBJ1-6
v_gene: TRBV7-2
abundance: -
d_gene: -
CDR3nt: TGTGCCAGCAGCTTAGTGGGATTCGAAGGTTCACCCCTCCACTTT
CDR3aa: CASSLVGFEGSPLHF

j_gene: TRBJ1-1
v_gene: TRBV2
abundance: -
d_gene: TRBD1
CDR3nt: TGTGCCAGCAGTCCTTCGGGACAGGGGTGGACTGAAGCTTTCTTT
CDR3aa: CASSPSGQGWTEAFF

j_gene: TRBJ1-1
v_gene: TRBV20-1
abundance: many
d_gene: -
CDR3nt: TGCAGTGCTAGCACCGGGTCCCGGGGGACTGAAGCTTTCTTT
CDR3aa: CSASTGSRGTEAFF

j_gene: TRBJ1-1
v_gene: TRBV7-2
abundance: many
d_gene: -
CDR3nt: TGTGCCAGCAGCTTAGCGGGGGGGGGCACCACCGAAGCTTTCTTT
CDR3aa: CASSLAGGGTTEAFF

j_gene: TRBJ1-2
v_gene: TRBV20-1
abundance: few
d_gene: -
CDR3nt: TGCAGTGCTAGTATAACAGGGAATGGCTACACCTTC
CDR3aa: CSASITGNGYTF

j_gene: TRBJ2-7
v_gene: TRBV28
abundance: few
d_gene: -
CDR3nt: TGTGCCAGCAGTCCTTCTGGACGGAACTACGAGCAGTACTTC
CDR3aa: CASSPSGRNYEQYF